This T cell receptor (beta chain) was recorded in a study of graft-versus-host responses after intestinal transplantation. Here immunoSEQ multiplex PCR was the method, and the copy in TCRdb shows in-frame clones only, minus some. The top ten clones hold 0.38% of a sample with tens of thousands of clones, approximately 94% of them seen once. On this clone itself: The antigen remains undetermined.

Germline CDR1 is LNHNV and CDR2 is YYDKDF (reference sequence). J gave up 1 base and V 5 bases, and 7 bases lay outside the gene matches. This CDR3 is built from 15 residues. This rearrangement joins TRBV15 to TRBJ2-7; 8 bases agree with TRBD1. This receptor was taken from a human donor who was the organ donor for an intestinal transplant. Sequences were derived from unstimulated CD4+ T cells sorted from spleen or lymph node cells, sampled before transplant. This CDR3 reads CATSVGTGQSYEQYF. The CDR3 nucleotides read TGTGCCACCAGCGTCGGGACAGGTCAGTCCTACGAGCAGTACTTC.